The present T cell receptor (beta chain) was sequenced within a study of OX40 agonist ivuxolimab in advanced cancers. Overall study context: Dose-escalation cases comprised hepatocellular carcinoma, melanoma, renal cell or head and neck cancer. Study-wide results and limits: Low normalized T-cell clonal expansion also characterized some of the nonresponders.

TCRdb's table, derived via immunoSEQ multiplex PCR, lists solely in-frame clones and lacks some. The sample records roughly 50,000 clones, 80% to 90% being singletons. For this clone: Its cognate antigen is unknown.

Germline CDR1 reads SGHKS; CDR2 reads YYEKEE (reference sequence). CDR3 length equals 15 residues. Between the trimmed V and J ends, which lost 0 bases and 3 bases, there was a span of 10 bases. The chain joins TRBV5-5 to TRBJ2-1; the D gene is possibly TRBD2 (6 bases). This clonotype was sampled from an adult with an advanced solid tumor such as melanoma, head and neck, liver or kidney cancer. Sequenced material: CD4+ or CD8+ T cells sorted from blood, taken in a trial of the OX40 agonist ivuxolimab. CDR3 sequence (DNA): TGTGCCAGCAGCTTGGAGGCTAGCGTCTACAATGAGCAGTTCTTC. Protein product: CASSLEASVYNEQFF. The variable domain in full, completed from reference TRBV5-5 and TRBJ2-1, reads DAGVTQSPTHLIKTRGQQVTLRCSPISGHKSVSWYQQVLGQGPQFIFQYYEKEERGRGNFPDRFSARQFPNYSSELNVNALLLGDSALYLCASSLEASVYNEQFFGPGTRLTVL.